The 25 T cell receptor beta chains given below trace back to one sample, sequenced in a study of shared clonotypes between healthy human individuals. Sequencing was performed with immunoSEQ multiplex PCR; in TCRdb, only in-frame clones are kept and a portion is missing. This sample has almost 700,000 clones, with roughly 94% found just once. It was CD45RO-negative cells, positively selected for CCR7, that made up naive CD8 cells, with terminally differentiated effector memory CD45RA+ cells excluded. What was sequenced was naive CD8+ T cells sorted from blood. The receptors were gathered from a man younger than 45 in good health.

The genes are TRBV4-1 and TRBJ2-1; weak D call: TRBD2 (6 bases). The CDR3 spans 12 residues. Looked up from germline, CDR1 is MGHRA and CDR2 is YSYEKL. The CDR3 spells CAVAGPYNEQFF. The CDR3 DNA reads TGCGCTGTCGCGGGGCCCTACAATGAGCAGTTCTTC.

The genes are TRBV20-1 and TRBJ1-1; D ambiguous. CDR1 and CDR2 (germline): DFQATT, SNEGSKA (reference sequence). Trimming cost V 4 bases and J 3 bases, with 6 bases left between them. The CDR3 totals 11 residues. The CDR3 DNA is TGCAGTGCTAAGGAACACACTGAAGCTTTCTTT. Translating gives CSAKEHTEAFF.

CDR3 region: CASSFEQETQYF. As DNA, the CDR3 is TGTGCCAGCAGCTTCGAGCAAGAGACCCAGTACTTC. The chain employs TRBV7-9 and TRBJ2-5, with D hard to call. The CDR3 is made up of 12 amino acids. Trimming stripped 3 bases from V and 2 bases from J, with 4 bases between. Germline CDR1 and CDR2: SEHNR and FQNEAQ (reference sequence).

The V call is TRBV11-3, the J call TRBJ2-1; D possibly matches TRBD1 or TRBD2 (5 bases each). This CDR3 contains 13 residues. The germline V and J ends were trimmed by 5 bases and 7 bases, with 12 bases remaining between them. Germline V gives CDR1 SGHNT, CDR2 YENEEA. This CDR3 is CASSGASSNEQFF. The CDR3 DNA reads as TGTGCCAGCAGCGGGGCTAGCTCAAATGAGCAGTTCTTC.

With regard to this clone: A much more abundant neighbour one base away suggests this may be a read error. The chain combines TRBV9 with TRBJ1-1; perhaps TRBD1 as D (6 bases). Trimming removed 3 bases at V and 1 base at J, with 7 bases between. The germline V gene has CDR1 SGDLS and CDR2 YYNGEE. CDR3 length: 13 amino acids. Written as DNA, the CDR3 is TGTGCCAGCAGCGGAGGGGGGAACACTGAAGCTTTCTTT. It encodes CASSGGGNTEAFF.

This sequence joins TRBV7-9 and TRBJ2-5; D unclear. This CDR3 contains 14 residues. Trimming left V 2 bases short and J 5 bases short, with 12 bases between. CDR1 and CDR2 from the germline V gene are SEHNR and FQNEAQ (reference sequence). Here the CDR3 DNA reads TGTGCCAGCAGCTTAAGGGAAGGCAGGGAGACCCAGTACTTC. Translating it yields CASSLREGRETQYF.

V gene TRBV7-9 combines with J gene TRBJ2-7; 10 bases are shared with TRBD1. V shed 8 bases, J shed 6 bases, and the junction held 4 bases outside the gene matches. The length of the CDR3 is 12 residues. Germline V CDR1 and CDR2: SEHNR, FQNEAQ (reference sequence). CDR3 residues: CASGTGVSEQYF. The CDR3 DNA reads TGTGCCAGCGGGACAGGGGTTTCCGAGCAGTACTTC.

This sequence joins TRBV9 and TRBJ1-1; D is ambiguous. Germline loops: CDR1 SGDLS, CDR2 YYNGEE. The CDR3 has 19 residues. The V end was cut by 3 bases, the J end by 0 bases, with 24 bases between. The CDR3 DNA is TGTGCCAGCAGCGGGAATCCCCTACGGGGAGGTTCAATGAACACTGAAGCTTTCTTT. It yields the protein CASSGNPLRGGSMNTEAFF.

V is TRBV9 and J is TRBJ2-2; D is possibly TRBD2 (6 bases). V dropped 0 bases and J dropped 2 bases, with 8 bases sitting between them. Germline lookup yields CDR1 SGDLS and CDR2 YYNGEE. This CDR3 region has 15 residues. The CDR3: CASSVGLDNTGELFF. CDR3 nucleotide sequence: TGTGCCAGCAGCGTAGGACTAGATAACACCGGGGAGCTGTTTTTT.

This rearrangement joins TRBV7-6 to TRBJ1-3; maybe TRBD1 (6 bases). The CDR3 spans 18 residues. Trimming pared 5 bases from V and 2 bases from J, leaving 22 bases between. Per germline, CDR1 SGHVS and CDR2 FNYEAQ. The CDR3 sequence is CASSRTRSQGQAGNTIYF. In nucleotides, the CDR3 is TGTGCCAGCAGCCGAACCCGATCACAGGGTCAGGCTGGAAACACCATATATTTT.

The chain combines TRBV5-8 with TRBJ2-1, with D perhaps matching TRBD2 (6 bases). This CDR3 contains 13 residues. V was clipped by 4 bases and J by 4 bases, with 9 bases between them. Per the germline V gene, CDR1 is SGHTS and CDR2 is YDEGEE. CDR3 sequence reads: CASSGGNYNEQFF. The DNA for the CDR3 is TGTGCCAGCAGCGGCGGGAATTACAATGAGCAGTTCTTC.

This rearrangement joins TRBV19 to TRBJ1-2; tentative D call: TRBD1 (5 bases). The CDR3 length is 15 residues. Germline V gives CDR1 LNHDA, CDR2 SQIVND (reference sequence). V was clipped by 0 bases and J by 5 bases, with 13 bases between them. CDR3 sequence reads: CASSIDLGDLYGYTF. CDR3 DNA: TGTGCCAGTAGTATAGATCTTGGGGACCTATATGGCTACACCTTC.

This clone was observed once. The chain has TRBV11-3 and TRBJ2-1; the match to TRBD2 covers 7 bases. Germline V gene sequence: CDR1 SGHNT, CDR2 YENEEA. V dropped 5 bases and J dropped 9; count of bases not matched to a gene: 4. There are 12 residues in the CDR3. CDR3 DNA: TGTGCCAGCAGCCGATCGGGGGGTGAGCAGTTCTTC. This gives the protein CASSRSGGEQFF.

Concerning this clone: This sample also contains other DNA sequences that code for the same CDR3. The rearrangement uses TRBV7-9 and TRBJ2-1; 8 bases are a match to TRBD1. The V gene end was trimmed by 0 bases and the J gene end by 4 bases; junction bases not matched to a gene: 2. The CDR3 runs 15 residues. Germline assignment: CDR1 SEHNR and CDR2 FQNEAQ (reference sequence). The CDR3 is CASSLAQGAYNEQFF. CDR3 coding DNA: TGTGCCAGCAGCTTAGCGCAGGGGGCATACAATGAGCAGTTCTTC. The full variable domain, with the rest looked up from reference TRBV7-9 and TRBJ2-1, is DTGVSQNPRHKITKRGQNVTFRCDPISEHNRLYWYRQTLGQGPEFLTYFQNEAQLEKSRLLSDRFSAERPKGSFSTLEIQRTEQGDSAMYLCASSLAQGAYNEQFFGPGTRLTVL.

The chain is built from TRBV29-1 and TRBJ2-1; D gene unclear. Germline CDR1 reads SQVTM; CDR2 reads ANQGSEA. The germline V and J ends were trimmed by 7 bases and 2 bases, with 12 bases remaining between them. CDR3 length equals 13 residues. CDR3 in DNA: TGCAGCGGTATCCGGTCCACCTACAATGAGCAGTTCTTC. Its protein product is CSGIRSTYNEQFF.

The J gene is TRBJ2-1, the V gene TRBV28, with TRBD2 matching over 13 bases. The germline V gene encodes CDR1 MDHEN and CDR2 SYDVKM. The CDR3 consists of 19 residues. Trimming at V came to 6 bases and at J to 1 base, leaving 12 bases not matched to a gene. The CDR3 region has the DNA TGTGCCAGCAGACTGGGGACTAGCGGGATTGGGGAGTCCTACAATGAGCAGTTCTTC. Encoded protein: CASRLGTSGIGESYNEQFF.

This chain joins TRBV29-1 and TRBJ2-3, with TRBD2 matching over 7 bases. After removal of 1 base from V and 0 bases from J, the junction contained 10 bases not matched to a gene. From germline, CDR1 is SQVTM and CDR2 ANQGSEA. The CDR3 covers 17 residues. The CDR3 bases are TGCAGCGTTGAAGGAGAGTGGAGGGAGGGTAGCACAGATACGCAGTATTTT. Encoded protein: CSVEGEWREGSTDTQYF.

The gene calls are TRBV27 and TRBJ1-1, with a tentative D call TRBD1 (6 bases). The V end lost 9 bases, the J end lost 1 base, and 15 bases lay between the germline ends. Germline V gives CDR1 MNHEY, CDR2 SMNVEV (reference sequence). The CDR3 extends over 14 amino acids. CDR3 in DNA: TGTGCCAGTTCCGCAGGGGTGGGGAACACTGAAGCTTTCTTT. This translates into CASSAGVGNTEAFF.

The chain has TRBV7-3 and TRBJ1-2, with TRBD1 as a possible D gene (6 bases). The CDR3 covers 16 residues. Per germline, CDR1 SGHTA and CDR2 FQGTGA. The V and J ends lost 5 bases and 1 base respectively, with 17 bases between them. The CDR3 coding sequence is TGTGCCAGCAGCGCGACACTCACAGGGTTTAACTATGGCTACACCTTC. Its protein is CASSATLTGFNYGYTF.

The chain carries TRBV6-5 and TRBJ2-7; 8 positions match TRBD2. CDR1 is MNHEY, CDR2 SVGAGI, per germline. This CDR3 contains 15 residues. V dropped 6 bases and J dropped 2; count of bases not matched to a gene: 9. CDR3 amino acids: CASRVSREAAYEQYF. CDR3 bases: TGTGCCAGCAGAGTTTCGCGGGAGGCCGCCTACGAGCAGTACTTC.

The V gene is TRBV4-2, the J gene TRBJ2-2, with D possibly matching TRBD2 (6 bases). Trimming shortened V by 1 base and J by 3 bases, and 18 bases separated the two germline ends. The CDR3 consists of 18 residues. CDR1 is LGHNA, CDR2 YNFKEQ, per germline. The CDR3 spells CASSQGPLGGAYTGELFF. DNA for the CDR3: TGTGCCAGCAGCCAAGGGCCTCTCGGCGGGGCCTACACCGGGGAGCTGTTTTTT.

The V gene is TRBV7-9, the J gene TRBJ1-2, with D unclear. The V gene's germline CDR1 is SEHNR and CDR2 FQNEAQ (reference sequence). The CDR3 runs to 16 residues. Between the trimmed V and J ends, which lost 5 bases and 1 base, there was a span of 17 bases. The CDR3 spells CASSATSGANNYGYTF. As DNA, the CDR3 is TGTGCCAGCAGCGCCACATCGGGCGCCAATAACTATGGCTACACCTTC.

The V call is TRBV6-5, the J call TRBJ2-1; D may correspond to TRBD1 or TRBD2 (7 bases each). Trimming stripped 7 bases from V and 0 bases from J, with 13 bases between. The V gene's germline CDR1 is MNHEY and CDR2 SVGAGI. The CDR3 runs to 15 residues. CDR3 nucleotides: TGTGCCAGCAAGGCGGGGGACAGCTCCTACAATGAGCAGTTCTTC. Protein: CASKAGDSSYNEQFF.

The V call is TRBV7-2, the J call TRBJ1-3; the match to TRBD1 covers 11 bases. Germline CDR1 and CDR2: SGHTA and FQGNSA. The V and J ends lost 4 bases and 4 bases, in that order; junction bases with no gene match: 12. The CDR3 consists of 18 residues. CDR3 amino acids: CASSSSGQGALSGNTIYF. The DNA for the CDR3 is TGTGCCAGCAGCTCCTCCGGACAGGGGGCGCTTTCGGGAAACACCATATATTTT.

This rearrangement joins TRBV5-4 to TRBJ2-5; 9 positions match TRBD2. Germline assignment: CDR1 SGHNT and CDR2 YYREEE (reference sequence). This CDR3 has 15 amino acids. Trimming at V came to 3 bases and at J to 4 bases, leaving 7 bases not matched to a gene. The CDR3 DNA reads TGTGCCAGCAGCTCGGGACTAGCCCAGTTAGAGACCCAGTACTTC. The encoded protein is CASSSGLAQLETQYF.